This passage covers 2 T cell receptor beta chains from one sample sequenced in a study of blood T cell repertoires in COVID-19. Here immunoSEQ multiplex PCR was the method, and the copy in TCRdb shows in-frame clones only, minus some. The repertoire holds 150,000 to 200,000 clones, with 85% to 95% as singletons. Sequenced: peripheral blood. The receptors were sampled from a woman in her fifties or sixties with COVID-19, enrolled during active disease.

The chain recombines TRBV12-5 with TRBJ1-2; D is undetermined. The CDR3 is made up of 14 amino acids. Looked up from germline, CDR1 is LGHNT and CDR2 is FRNRAP. The V end was cut by 6 bases, the J end by 2 bases, with 13 bases between. The CDR3 loop reads CASGYGEENYGYTF. DNA for the CDR3: TGTGCTAGTGGCTACGGAGAAGAAAACTATGGCTACACCTTC.

This clone appeared a few times. The J gene is TRBJ1-2, the V gene TRBV14; TRBD1 might be the D (6 bases). The V gene's germline CDR1 is SGHDN and CDR2 FVKESK. Trimming cost V 4 bases and J 7 bases, with 16 bases left between them. The CDR3 covers 14 residues. The CDR3 here is CASSPEGGVGGYTF. CDR3 nucleotide sequence: TGTGCCAGCAGCCCTGAGGGGGGGGTCGGTGGCTACACCTTC.